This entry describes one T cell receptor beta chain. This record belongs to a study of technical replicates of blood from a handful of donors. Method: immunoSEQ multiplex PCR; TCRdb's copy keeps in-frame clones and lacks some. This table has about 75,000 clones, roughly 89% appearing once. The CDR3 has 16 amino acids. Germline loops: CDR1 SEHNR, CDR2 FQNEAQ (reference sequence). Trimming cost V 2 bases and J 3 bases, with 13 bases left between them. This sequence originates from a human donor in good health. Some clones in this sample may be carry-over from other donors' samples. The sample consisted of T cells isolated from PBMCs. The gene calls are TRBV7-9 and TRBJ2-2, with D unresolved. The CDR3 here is CASSLTELADTGELFF. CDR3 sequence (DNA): TGTGCCAGCAGCTTAACGGAACTGGCGGACACCGGGGAGCTGTTTTTT.